This section outlines one T cell receptor (beta chain) sequence together with its context. The CDR3 has 15 amino acids. The sample is drawn from a study of blood T cell repertoires in COVID-19. Study details: The United States, Italy and Spain were the sources of the acute and convalescent COVID-19 samples. T cells, B-cell-depleted T cells, or PBMCs supplied cDNA or gDNA.

The repertoire was sequenced with immunoSEQ multiplex PCR; TCRdb's copy has only in-frame clones and lacks some. The sample consists of about 220,000 clones, about 88% of them appearing once. Either two negative PCRs, clearance, or symptom resolution qualified Cohort 3 donors as recovered. The sample was PBMCs or T cells enriched from blood (not recorded which). The V and J genes are TRBV1 and TRBJ1-1; the table's D call TRBD1 went unverified against the DNA. TRBV1 is reported as a pseudogene. The source is a woman under 40 who had recovered from COVID-19. CDR3 sequence (DNA): TGCACCAGCACCCTTCCGACAGGGGGTGACACTGAAGCTTTCTTT. It is translated as CTSTLPTGGDTEAFF.